This T cell receptor (beta chain) emerged from a study of T cells in Graves' hyperthyroidism and ophthalmopathy. Recently diagnosed hyperthyroidism of less than 2 months' duration affected patients aged 18 to 65. Diagnoses rested on clinical symptoms, serum thyroxine and TRAb, thyroid ultrasound and orbital computed tomography. Extraction of PBMCs used approximately 10 ml of fresh peripheral blood. Many counts were recorded for this clonotype. Its antigen is not identified. RNA transcripts provided the source from which TCR beta CDR3 regions were amplified. The HTBI primer set drove a first-round RT-PCR of the TCR CDR3. A single record per CDR3 protein comes from TCRdb applying MiXCR to the multiplex PCR reads. The sample includes 550,000 to 800,000 distinct CDR3 sequences, about a sixth of them seen just once. General study results and limits: Most thyroid clonotypes with frequency above 0.001 were detected in blood.

CDR1 SGDLS and CDR2 YYNGEE come from the germline V gene. This CDR3 spans 13 amino acids. Trimming stripped 2 bases from V and 1 base from J, with 6 bases between. The clonotype comes from a man younger than 30 with Graves' hyperthyroidism. The V and J genes are TRBV9 and TRBJ1-1; tentatively, D is TRBD1 (5 bases). The sequenced material came from blood. DNA for the CDR3: TGTGCCAGCAGCGTCGACAGGAACACTGAAGCTTTCTTT. As protein: CASSVDRNTEAFF.